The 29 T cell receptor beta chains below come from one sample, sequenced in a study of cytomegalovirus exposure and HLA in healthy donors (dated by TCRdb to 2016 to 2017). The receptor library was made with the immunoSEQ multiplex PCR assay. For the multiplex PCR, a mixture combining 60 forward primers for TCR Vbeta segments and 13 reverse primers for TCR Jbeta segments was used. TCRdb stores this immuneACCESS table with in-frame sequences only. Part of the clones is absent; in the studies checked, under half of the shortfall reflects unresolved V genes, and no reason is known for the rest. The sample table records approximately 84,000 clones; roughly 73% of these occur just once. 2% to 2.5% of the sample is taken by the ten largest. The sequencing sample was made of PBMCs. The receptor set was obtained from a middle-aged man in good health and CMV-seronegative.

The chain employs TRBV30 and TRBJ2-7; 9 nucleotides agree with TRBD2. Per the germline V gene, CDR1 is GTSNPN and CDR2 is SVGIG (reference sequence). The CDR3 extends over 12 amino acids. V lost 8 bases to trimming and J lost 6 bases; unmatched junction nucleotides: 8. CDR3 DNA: TGTGCCGGGGGACTAGCTTCGGGCGAGCAGTACTTC. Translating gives CAGGLASGEQYF.

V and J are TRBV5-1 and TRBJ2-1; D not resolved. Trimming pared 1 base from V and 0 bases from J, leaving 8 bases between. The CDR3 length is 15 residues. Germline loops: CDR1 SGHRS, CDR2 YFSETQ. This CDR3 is CASSLPRFSYNEQFF. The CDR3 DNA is TGCGCCAGCAGCTTGCCACGGTTCTCCTACAATGAGCAGTTCTTC. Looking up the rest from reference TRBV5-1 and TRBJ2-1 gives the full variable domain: KAGVTQTPRYLIKTRGQQVTLSCSPISGHRSVSWYQQTPGQGLQFLFEYFSETQRNKGNFPGRFSGRQFSNSRSEMNVSTLELGDSALYLCASSLPRFSYNEQFFGPGTRLTVL.

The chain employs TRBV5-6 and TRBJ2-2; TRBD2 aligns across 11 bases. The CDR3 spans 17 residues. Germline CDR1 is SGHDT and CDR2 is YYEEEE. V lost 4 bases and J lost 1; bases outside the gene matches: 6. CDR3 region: CASSPEGLAENTGELFF. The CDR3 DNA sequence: TGTGCCAGCAGCCCCGAGGGACTAGCGGAGAACACCGGGGAGCTGTTTTTT. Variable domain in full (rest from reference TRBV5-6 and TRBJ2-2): DAGVTQSPTHLIKTRGQQVTLRCSPKSGHDTVSWYQQALGQGPQFIFQYYEEEERQRGNFPDRFSGHQFPNYSSELNVNALLLGDSALYLCASSPEGLAENTGELFFGEGSRLTVL.

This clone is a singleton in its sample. The CDR3 region is CATSTDRAGNQPQHF. CDR3 bases: TGTGCCACCAGCACGGACAGGGCGGGCAATCAGCCCCAGCATTTT. This rearrangement joins TRBV15 to TRBJ1-5; 8 bases agree with TRBD1. The V segment lost 4 bases and the J segment 2 bases; nucleotides outside the gene matches: 4. CDR1 and CDR2 from the germline V gene are LNHNV and YYDKDF (reference sequence). The CDR3 spans 15 residues.

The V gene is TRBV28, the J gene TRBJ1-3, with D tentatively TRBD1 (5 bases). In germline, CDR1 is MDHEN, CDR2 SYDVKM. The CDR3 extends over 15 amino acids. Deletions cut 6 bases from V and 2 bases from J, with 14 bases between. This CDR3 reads CASSGGGFPGNTIYF. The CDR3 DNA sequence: TGTGCCAGCAGCGGTGGGGGGTTTCCTGGAAACACCATATATTTT.

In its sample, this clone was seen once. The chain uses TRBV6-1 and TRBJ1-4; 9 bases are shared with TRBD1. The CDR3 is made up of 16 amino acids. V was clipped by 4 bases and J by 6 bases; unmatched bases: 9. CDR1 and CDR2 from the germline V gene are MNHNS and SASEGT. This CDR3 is CASSGGQGDWYEKLFF. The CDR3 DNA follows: TGTGCCAGCAGTGGGGGACAGGGAGATTGGTATGAAAAACTGTTTTTT.

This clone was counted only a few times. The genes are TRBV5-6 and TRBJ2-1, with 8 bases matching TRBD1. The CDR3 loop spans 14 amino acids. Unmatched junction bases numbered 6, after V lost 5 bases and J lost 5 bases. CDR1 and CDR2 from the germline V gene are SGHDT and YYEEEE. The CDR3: CASSRGQGHNEQFF. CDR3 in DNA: TGTGCCAGCAGTCGTGGACAGGGCCACAATGAGCAGTTCTTC.

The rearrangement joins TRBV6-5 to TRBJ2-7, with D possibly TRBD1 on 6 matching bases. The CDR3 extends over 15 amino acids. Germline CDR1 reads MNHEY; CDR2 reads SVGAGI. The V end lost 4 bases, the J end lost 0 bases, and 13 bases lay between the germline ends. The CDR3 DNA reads TGTGCCAGCAGTTCCCCTGGACAGCTCTCCTACGAGCAGTACTTC. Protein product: CASSSPGQLSYEQYF.

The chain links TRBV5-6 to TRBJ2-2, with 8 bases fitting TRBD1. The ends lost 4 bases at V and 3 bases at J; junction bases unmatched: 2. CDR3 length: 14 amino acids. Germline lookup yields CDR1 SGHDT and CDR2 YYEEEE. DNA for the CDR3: TGTGCCAGCAGCCCAGGGGGCGACACCGGGGAGCTGTTTTTT. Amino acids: CASSPGGDTGELFF.

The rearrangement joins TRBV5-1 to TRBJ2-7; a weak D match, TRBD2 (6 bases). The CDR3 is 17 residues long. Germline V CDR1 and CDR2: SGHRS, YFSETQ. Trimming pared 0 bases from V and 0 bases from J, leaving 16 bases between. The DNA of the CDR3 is TGCGCCAGCAGCTTGGAATTTATGGCGGGGAGCTCCTACGAGCAGTACTTC. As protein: CASSLEFMAGSSYEQYF. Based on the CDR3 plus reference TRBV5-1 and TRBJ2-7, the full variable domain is KAGVTQTPRYLIKTRGQQVTLSCSPISGHRSVSWYQQTPGQGLQFLFEYFSETQRNKGNFPGRFSGRQFSNSRSEMNVSTLELGDSALYLCASSLEFMAGSSYEQYFGPGTRLTVT.

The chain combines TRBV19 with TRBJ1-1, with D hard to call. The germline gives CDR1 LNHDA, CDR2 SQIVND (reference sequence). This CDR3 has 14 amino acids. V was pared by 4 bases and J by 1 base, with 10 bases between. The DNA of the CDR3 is TGTGCCAGTAGTAGCTCCCCAGGGAACACTGAAGCTTTCTTT. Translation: CASSSSPGNTEAFF.

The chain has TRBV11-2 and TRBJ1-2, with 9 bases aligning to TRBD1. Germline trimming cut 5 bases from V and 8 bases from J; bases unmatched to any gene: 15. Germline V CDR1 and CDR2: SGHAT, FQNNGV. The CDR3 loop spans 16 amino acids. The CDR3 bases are TGTGCCAGCAGCGCCCGGGGGGACAGGGATGTTGGAGGCTACACCTTC. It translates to CASSARGDRDVGGYTF.

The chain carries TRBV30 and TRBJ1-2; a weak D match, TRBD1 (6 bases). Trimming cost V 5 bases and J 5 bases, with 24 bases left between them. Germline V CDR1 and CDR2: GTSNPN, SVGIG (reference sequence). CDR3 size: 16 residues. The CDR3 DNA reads TGTGCCTGGGGCGTCGGACAGAGTCGGAGACAATATGGCTACACCTTC. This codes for CAWGVGQSRRQYGYTF.

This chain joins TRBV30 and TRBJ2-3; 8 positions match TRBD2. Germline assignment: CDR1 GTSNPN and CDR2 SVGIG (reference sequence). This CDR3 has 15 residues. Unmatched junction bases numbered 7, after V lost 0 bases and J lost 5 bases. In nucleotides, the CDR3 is TGTGCCTGGAGTGTTGGGAGCGGGAGTGGAGATACGCAGTATTTT. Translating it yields CAWSVGSGSGDTQYF.

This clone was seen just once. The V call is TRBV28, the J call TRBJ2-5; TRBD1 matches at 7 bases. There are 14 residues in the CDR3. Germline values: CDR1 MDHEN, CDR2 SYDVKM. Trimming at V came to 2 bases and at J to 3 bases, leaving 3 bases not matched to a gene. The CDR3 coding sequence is TGTGCCAGCAGTTTACCAGGGGGAGAAGAGACCCAGTACTTC. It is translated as CASSLPGGEETQYF.

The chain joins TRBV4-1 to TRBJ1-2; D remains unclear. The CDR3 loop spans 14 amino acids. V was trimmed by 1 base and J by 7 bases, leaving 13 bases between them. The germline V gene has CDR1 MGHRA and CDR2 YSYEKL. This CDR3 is CASSQATPSGGYTF. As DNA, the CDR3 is TGCGCCAGCAGCCAAGCGACCCCGAGCGGTGGCTACACCTTC.

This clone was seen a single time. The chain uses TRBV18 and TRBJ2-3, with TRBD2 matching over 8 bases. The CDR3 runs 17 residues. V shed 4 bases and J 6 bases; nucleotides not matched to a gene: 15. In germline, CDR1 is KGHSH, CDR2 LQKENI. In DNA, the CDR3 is TGTGCCAGCTCACGCGGTTCGGGACTAGATGGAAAGGATACGCAGTATTTT. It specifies CASSRGSGLDGKDTQYF.

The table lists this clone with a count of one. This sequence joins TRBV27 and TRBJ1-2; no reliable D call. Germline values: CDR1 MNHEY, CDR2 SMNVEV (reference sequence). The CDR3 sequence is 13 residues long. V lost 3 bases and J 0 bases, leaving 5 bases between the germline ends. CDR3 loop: CASSFTSNYGYTF. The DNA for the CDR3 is TGTGCCAGCAGTTTTACATCTAACTATGGCTACACCTTC.

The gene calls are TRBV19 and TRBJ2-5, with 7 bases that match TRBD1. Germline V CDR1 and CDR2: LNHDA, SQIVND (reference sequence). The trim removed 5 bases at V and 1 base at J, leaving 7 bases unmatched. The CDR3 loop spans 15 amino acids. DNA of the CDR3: TGTGCCAGTAGTCCCCTCGGGACAGCCCAAGAGACCCAGTACTTC. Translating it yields CASSPLGTAQETQYF. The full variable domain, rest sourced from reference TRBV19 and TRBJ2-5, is DGGITQSPKYLFRKEGQNVTLSCEQNLNHDAMYWYRQDPGQGLRLIYYSQIVNDFQKGDIAEGYSVSREKKESFPLTVTSAQKNPTAFYLCASSPLGTAQETQYFGPGTRLLVL.

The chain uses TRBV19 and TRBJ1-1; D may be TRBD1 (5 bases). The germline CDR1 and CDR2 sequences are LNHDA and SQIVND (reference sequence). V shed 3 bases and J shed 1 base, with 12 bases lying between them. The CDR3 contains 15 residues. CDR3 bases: TGTGCCAGTAGTATGTGGGGCCAGGGGAACACTGAAGCTTTCTTT. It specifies CASSMWGQGNTEAFF.

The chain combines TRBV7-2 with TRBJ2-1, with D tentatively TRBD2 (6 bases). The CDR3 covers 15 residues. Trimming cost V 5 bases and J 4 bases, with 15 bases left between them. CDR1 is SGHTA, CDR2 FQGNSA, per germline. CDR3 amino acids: CASSPGVLAYNEQFF. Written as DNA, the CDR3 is TGTGCCAGCAGCCCGGGAGTGCTGGCTTACAATGAGCAGTTCTTC.

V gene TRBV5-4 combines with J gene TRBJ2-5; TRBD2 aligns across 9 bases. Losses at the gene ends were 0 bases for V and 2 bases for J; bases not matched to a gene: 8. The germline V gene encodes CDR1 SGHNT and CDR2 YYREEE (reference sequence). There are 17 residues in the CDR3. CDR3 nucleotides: TGTGCCAGCAGCTTGGCCGAGGCAGCGGGGGGACAAGAGACCCAGTACTTC. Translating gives CASSLAEAAGGQETQYF.

CDR3 bases: TGTGCCATCAGTGAGTCGGGACAGGGCAATCAGCCCCAGCATTTT. Translated: CAISESGQGNQPQHF. The genes are TRBV10-3 and TRBJ1-5; 8 nucleotides agree with TRBD1. With 0 bases clipped from V and 2 bases from J, the junction kept 0 bases outside the gene matches. The germline CDR1 and CDR2 sequences are ENHRY and SYGVKD. There are 15 residues in the CDR3.

Here the CDR3 DNA reads TGTGCCAGCAGCGTAGTTGGTTCGGGCACCGGGGAGCTGTTTTTT. Translation: CASSVVGSGTGELFF. The V call is TRBV9, the J call TRBJ2-2; D gene uncertain. V was shortened by 0 bases and J by 4 bases, with 10 bases between the two germline ends. The CDR3 has 15 residues. CDR1 and CDR2 (germline): SGDLS, YYNGEE.

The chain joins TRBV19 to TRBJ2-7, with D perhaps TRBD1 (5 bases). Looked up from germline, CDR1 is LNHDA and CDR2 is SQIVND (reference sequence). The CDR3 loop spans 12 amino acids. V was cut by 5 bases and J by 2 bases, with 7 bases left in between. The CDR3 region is CASSQQAYEQYF. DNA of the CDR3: TGTGCCAGTAGTCAACAGGCCTACGAGCAGTACTTC.

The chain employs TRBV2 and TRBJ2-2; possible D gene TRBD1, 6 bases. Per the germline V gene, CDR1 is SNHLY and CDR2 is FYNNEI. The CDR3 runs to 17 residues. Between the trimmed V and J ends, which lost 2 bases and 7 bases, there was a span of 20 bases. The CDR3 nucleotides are TGTGCCAGCAGTGAATACGTCGATGCGGCAGGGGTCGGGGAGCTGTTTTTT. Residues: CASSEYVDAAGVGELFF.

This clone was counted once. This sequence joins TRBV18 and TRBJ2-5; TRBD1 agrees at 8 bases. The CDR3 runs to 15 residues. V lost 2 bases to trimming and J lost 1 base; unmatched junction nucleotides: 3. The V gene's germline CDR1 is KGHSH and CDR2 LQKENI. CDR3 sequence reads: CASSPTGTGQETQYF. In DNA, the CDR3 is TGTGCCAGCTCACCAACCGGGACAGGCCAAGAGACCCAGTACTTC.

CDR3 amino acids: CASSSKRQSYNQPQHF. The CDR3, as DNA: TGTGCCAGCAGCTCCAAAAGACAGAGCTATAATCAGCCCCAGCATTTT. The chain uses TRBV5-6 and TRBJ1-5; tentative D call: TRBD1 (5 bases). The length of the CDR3 is 16 residues. V gave up 3 bases and J gave up 4 bases, with 17 bases separating them. The germline CDR1 and CDR2 sequences are SGHDT and YYEEEE.

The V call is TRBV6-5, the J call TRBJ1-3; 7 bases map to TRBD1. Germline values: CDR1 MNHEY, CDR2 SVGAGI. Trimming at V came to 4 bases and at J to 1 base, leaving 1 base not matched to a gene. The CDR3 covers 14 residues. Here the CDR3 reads CASSSTGSGNTIYF. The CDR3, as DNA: TGTGCCAGCAGTTCGACAGGGTCTGGAAACACCATATATTTT.